This T cell receptor beta chain was observed in a study of vaccination and CD4 T cells after COVID-19 (dated by TCRdb to 2022 to 2024). Notes on the research overall: Convalescent patients had a positive SARS-CoV-2 result on nasal swab PCR, and of these patients, several had mild disease and one had severe disease. The convalescent cohort included six males and four females, with two Hispanic individuals, seven Caucasians, two Asians and one multiracial person. Each participant got two doses of either the Pfizer-BioNTech BNT162b2 vaccine (n=8) or the Moderna mRNA-1273 vaccine (n=2). Post-COVID blood samples were collected from convalescent patients a median of around 100 days after diagnosis, with a range of about 35 to 161 days. Post-vaccine blood samples were taken a median of roughly 75 days after the second vaccine dose, with a range of roughly 13 to 250 days. The cultures were stimulated with overlapping spike peptide pools from SARS-CoV-2 and from the common cold coronaviruses HCoV-NL63, HCoV-OC43 and HCoV-229E. Control cultures received a CEFX viral epitope pool as the positive control, an HIV-1 Nef peptide pool as the negative control, or no peptide. The spike-specific CD4+ TCR repertoire was compared before and after mRNA vaccination in approximately 9 COVID-19 convalescent patients and a handful of infection-naive healthy vaccine recipients. General study outcomes and caveats: Relatively few convalescent patients were included in the study, and early timepoints after natural infection were not analyzed. In convalescent patients, a median 86.3% of post-vaccine SARS-CoV-2-reactive clones were detected only after vaccination, and vaccine-specific priming was suggested by this finding. Nearly all vaccine-specific clones in convalescent patients (304 of 307) were mono-reactive for SARS-CoV-2 spike rather than cross-reactive with common cold coronaviruses. An increase in the median number of SARS-CoV-2-reactive clonotypes from 21 after infection to 38 after vaccination was observed, but the change was not found to be significant.

Clipping removes 4 bases from V and 0 bases from J, with 5 as the unmatched junction base count. From the cysteine up to the phenylalanine, the CDR3 has a length of 16 residues. The read is trimmed to its CDR3 DNA, 48 bases read in frame from base 1. Reading the germline V gene gives CDR1 KGHDR and CDR2 SFDVKD. The sample's treatment or condition label, decoded: roughly 11-day PBMC culture with coronavirus spike peptide pools or control peptides (ViraFEST assay). The ViraFEST assay was used in the study, in which antigen-specific T cells were expanded with peptide pools and expanded clonotypes were subsequently identified by TCR sequencing. Positive SARS-CoV-2 PCR tests in the convalescent patients dated from March to December 2020, before Alpha, Beta and Delta variants emerged in the United States. Approximately 2.1 million PBMCs per well were cultured in IMDM with approximately 5.2% human AB serum and 8 to 10 IU/ml IL-2, plus 10 ug/ml peptide pools. Half of the culture medium was replaced with fresh IL-2-containing medium on days 3 and 7. After approximately eleven days of culture, CD4+ T cells were isolated by negative selection with the EasySep CD4+ T cell isolation kit. Ficoll-Paque Plus gradient centrifugation was used to isolate PBMCs from whole blood, and the isolated PBMCs were then either used fresh or cryopreserved at -140C. In general, triplicate wells were set up for every culture condition.

In regard to this clonotype: The antigen this receptor binds is unknown. Base qualities are not provided; no much larger clone lies one nucleotide away.

Library construction relied on PCR. At the Johns Hopkins FTIC core, DNA from the cultured CD4+ T cells underwent TCR sequencing with the Oncomine TCR Beta short-read assay. The QIAamp micro DNA kit was used to extract genomic DNA from the cultured CD4+ T cells. Oncomine TCR Beta libraries made from cultured CD4+ T cells were pooled using unique dual indexes and sequenced on an Illumina iSeq 100. Turning to the authors' computational methods: Non-productive sequences were removed, and CDR3s that did not start with C, did not end with F or W, or were shorter than 7 amino acids were discarded. The MANAFEST web application was used to identify antigen-specific clonotypes by comparing peptide-stimulated wells against reference wells and other culture wells. To be called positive, a clone needed an FDR below 0.05, an odds ratio above 5, and a productive frequency above 0.1% in at least two of three replicate wells. Cross-reactive clonotypes were defined as significantly expanded in both SARS-CoV-2 spike wells and at least one common cold coronavirus spike condition. CDR3 homology was assessed with Levenshtein distances (stringdist) and unrooted phylogenetic trees (ape) in R version 3.6.1. The public reads were reanalyzed by TCRdb: fastp trimming at Q25, MiXCR alignment, in-frame beta chains only. Identical CDR3 protein sequences are pooled into one entry, listed with their most common genes and DNA. TCRdb's processing, not the study's, gives the V and J calls here. The sample has about 16,000 distinct CDR3 sequences on record, about 40% of them singletons. In total, the top ten clones hold about 4% of the sample.

Specimen: CD4+ T cells from blood, cultured in vitro. Recombination joined TRBV24-1 with TRBJ2-1; 7 nucleotides in the junction match TRBD1. The TCR comes from a human donor who had recovered from COVID-19. The CDR3 has the sequence CATSDPTGRSYNEQFF. The nucleotide sequence is given as TGTGCCACCAGTGACCCGACAGGGCGCTCCTACAATGAGCAGTTCTTC.